Below are 27 T cell receptor beta chains sequenced from a single sample in a study of cytomegalovirus exposure and HLA in healthy donors. Both 60 Vbeta primers and 13 Jbeta primers went into the PCR. Sequencing used immunoSEQ multiplex PCR; TCRdb keeps in-frame clones, though not all of them. The table records roughly 200,000 clones, roughly 76% of them present only once. The sequencing sample was made of PBMCs. These receptors were collected from a woman aged 25 to 39 in good health and CMV-seropositive.

The chain carries TRBV2 and TRBJ1-1; possible D gene TRBD1, 6 bases. The CDR3 totals 13 residues. Trimming removed 9 bases from V and 4 bases from J, with 15 bases in between. Germline V gives CDR1 SNHLY, CDR2 FYNNEI. DNA for the CDR3: TGTGCCAGGGCAGGGGTTCGGCGCACTGAAGCTTTCTTT. This encodes CARAGVRRTEAFF.

Here the CDR3 reads CASSREGYPTHNEQFF. In DNA form, the CDR3 reads TGTGCCAGCAGCCGAGAGGGCTACCCGACGCACAATGAGCAGTTCTTC. The chain couples TRBV7-2 to TRBJ2-1; possibly TRBD2 for D (5 bases). CDR1 is SGHTA, CDR2 FQGNSA, per germline. Trimming cost V 5 bases and J 5 bases, with 19 bases left between them. The CDR3 length is 16 residues.

The V and J genes are TRBV28 and TRBJ2-7, with TRBD1 matching 12 bases. V was clipped by 2 bases and J by 6 bases; unmatched bases: 8. The CDR3 extends over 16 amino acids. CDR1 is MDHEN and CDR2 is SYDVKM in the germline V gene. This CDR3 is CASSLGLGTGGLEQYF. The CDR3 DNA reads TGTGCCAGCAGTTTAGGACTCGGGACAGGGGGCCTCGAGCAGTACTTC.

The chain has TRBV19 and TRBJ1-1, with D uncertain. Germline lookup yields CDR1 LNHDA and CDR2 SQIVND (reference sequence). V lost 5 bases and J lost 3, with 4 bases in between. CDR3 length equals 11 residues. CDR3 sequence (DNA): TGTGCCAGTAGTCAATACACTGAAGCTTTCTTT. Its protein product is CASSQYTEAFF.

This clone was found a few times. The rearrangement joins TRBV5-4 to TRBJ2-5; the D is unclear. V was clipped by 4 bases and J by 4 bases, with 11 bases between them. The CDR3 is 13 amino acids. Germline-derived CDR1 and CDR2 are SGHNT and YYREEE (reference sequence). CDR3 sequence: CASSPPSGETQYF. The DNA of the CDR3 is TGTGCCAGCAGCCCCCCGTCGGGAGAGACCCAGTACTTC.

This clone was detected once. The V call is TRBV6-6, the J call TRBJ2-7; the match to TRBD2 covers 7 bases. This CDR3 comprises 14 residues. J gave up 2 bases and V 6 bases, and 7 bases lay outside the gene matches. Germline V gene sequence: CDR1 MNHNY, CDR2 SVGAGI (reference sequence). CDR3 DNA: TGTGCCAGCAGCCATTCTCGGGGGGCCTACGAGCAGTACTTC. It encodes CASSHSRGAYEQYF.

The chain joins TRBV7-2 to TRBJ1-5; TRBD1 might be the D (5 bases). V lost 5 bases and J 0 bases, leaving 11 bases between the germline ends. CDR3 length: 15 residues. Per germline, CDR1 SGHTA and CDR2 FQGNSA. The CDR3 bases are TGTGCCAGCAGCGTACAGGTTTATAGCAATCAGCCCCAGCATTTT. This gives the protein CASSVQVYSNQPQHF.

V gene TRBV7-2 combines with J gene TRBJ1-1, with D maybe TRBD1 (5 bases). Trimming took 7 bases from V and 1 from J, leaving 16 bases between them. Germline CDR1 is SGHTA and CDR2 is FQGNSA. The CDR3 length is 15 residues. CDR3 loop: CASTVDGGGNTEAFF. CDR3 DNA sequence: TGTGCCAGCACCGTAGACGGGGGAGGGAACACTGAAGCTTTCTTT.

V gene TRBV28 combines with J gene TRBJ2-7, with 7 nucleotides matching TRBD2. The J segment lost 2 bases and the V segment lost 2 bases, leaving 6 bases of the junction unmatched. This CDR3 region has 15 residues. Germline V gene lookup returns CDR1 MDHEN and CDR2 SYDVKM. The DNA for the CDR3 is TGTGCCAGCAGTTTACCTAGCGGCCCTCCCTACGAGCAGTACTTC. It specifies CASSLPSGPPYEQYF. Together with reference TRBV28 and TRBJ2-7, the CDR3 gives the full variable domain: DVKVTQSSRYLVKRTGEKVFLECVQDMDHENMFWYRQDPGLGLRLIYFSYDVKMKEKGDIPEGYSVSREKKERFSLILESASTNQTSMYLCASSLPSGPPYEQYFGPGTRLTVT.

The chain joins TRBV21-1 to TRBJ2-2; the D segment call TRBD2 is taken from the table without a DNA check. TRBV21-1 constitutes a pseudogene. This CDR3 contains 18 residues. CDR3 protein: CASSKGGEQAEETGELFF. The CDR3 DNA sequence: TGTGCCAGCAGCAAAGGGGGGGAACAGGCAGAAGAGACCGGGGAGCTGTTTTTT.

The chain recombines TRBV6-5 with TRBJ2-3; D is perhaps TRBD1 (6 bases). V dropped 4 bases and J dropped 6 bases, with 8 bases sitting between them. The CDR3 loop spans 12 amino acids. CDR1 is MNHEY, CDR2 SVGAGI, per germline. The CDR3 reads CASSSGADTQYF. CDR3 in DNA: TGTGCCAGCAGTTCAGGGGCCGATACGCAGTATTTT.

The CDR3 DNA reads as TGTGCCAGCAGTGTACACGGGTTAGAGGTCGAGCAGTACTTC. Protein: CASSVHGLEVEQYF. The gene calls are TRBV2 and TRBJ2-7, with D unclear. There are 14 residues in the CDR3. Germline V gene lookup returns CDR1 SNHLY and CDR2 FYNNEI. Trimming left V 4 bases short and J 6 bases short, with 16 bases between.

The chain recombines TRBV5-1 with TRBJ2-7; 8 positions agree with TRBD1. The CDR3 has 16 residues. The V segment lost 0 bases and the J segment 2 bases; nucleotides outside the gene matches: 7. The V gene's germline CDR1 is SGHRS and CDR2 YFSETQ. Here the CDR3 DNA reads TGCGCCAGCAGCTTGGGACAGGGGATGGCGACCTACGAGCAGTACTTC. Amino acid sequence: CASSLGQGMATYEQYF.

In its sample, this clone was seen once. The chain links TRBV14 to TRBJ2-1; 9 bases align to TRBD2. From germline, CDR1 is SGHDN and CDR2 FVKESK. J was trimmed by 4 bases and V by 1 base; bases with no gene match: 2. This CDR3 is 15 amino acids long. CDR3 sequence (DNA): TGTGCCAGCAGCCAAGGGACTAGCGCTTACAATGAGCAGTTCTTC. Translating it yields CASSQGTSAYNEQFF.

The chain employs TRBV5-4 and TRBJ2-4, with 9 positions matching TRBD1. CDR1 and CDR2 from the germline V gene are SGHNT and YYREEE (reference sequence). The CDR3 has 16 residues. V lost 4 bases to trimming and J lost 1 base; unmatched junction nucleotides: 6. CDR3 amino acids: CASSPPGTGAKNIQYF. The DNA of the CDR3 is TGTGCCAGCAGCCCACCCGGGACAGGGGCCAAAAACATTCAGTACTTC.

The chain has TRBV2 and TRBJ2-1; TRBD1 agrees at 7 bases. Germline assignment: CDR1 SNHLY and CDR2 FYNNEI. V was pared by 6 bases and J by 3 bases, with 2 bases of the junction left unmatched. CDR3 length: 13 amino acids. CDR3 protein: CASRDRFYNEQFF. CDR3 DNA sequence: TGTGCCAGCAGGGACAGGTTCTACAATGAGCAGTTCTTC.

The V and J genes are TRBV19 and TRBJ2-2; TRBD1 might be the D (6 bases). CDR1 and CDR2 from the germline V gene are LNHDA and SQIVND (reference sequence). V was cut by 5 bases and J by 5 bases, with 9 bases left in between. The CDR3 spans 13 residues. CDR3 in amino acids: CASSPQGTGELFF. The CDR3 DNA is TGTGCCAGTAGTCCACAGGGTACCGGGGAGCTGTTTTTT.

The rearrangement joins TRBV30 to TRBJ1-5; 7 bases agree with TRBD1. With 4 bases clipped from V and 1 base from J, the junction kept 4 bases outside the gene matches. Per the germline V gene, CDR1 is GTSNPN and CDR2 is SVGIG (reference sequence). The CDR3 length is 14 residues. The CDR3 region has the DNA TGTGCCTGGAATAGGGACAGCAGCAATCAGCCCCAGCATTTT. Its translation: CAWNRDSSNQPQHF.

This clone came up many times. The chain is built from TRBV10-3 and TRBJ2-1; possibly TRBD1 for D (6 bases). Trimming pared 9 bases from V and 6 bases from J, leaving 24 bases between. Germline CDR1 ENHRY, CDR2 SYGVKD. This CDR3 region has 16 residues. The DNA for the CDR3 is TGTGCCATTCGGACGGGGTCGGGTACAGGGTCCAATGAGCAGTTCTTC. Protein sequence: CAIRTGSGTGSNEQFF.

The chain joins TRBV28 to TRBJ2-2, with D perhaps TRBD1 (5 bases). The ends were cut back, 5 bases at V and 1 base at J, with 11 bases in the middle. The length of the CDR3 is 15 residues. Per germline, CDR1 MDHEN and CDR2 SYDVKM. Here the CDR3 reads CASSPQTVNTGELFF. CDR3 coding DNA: TGTGCCAGCAGTCCCCAGACAGTGAACACCGGGGAGCTGTTTTTT.

J is TRBJ2-5 and V is TRBV7-9; TRBD2 agrees at 8 bases. Germline V gene sequence: CDR1 SEHNR, CDR2 FQNEAQ (reference sequence). The trim removed 2 bases at V and 5 bases at J, leaving 10 bases unmatched. This CDR3 region has 16 residues. The CDR3 bases are TGTGCCAGCAGCTTAAGCGGGAGTGGGCATCGGGAGACCCAGTACTTC. It encodes CASSLSGSGHRETQYF.

This chain links TRBV5-1 with TRBJ2-5; D is uncertain. Germline assignment: CDR1 SGHRS and CDR2 YFSETQ. This CDR3 has 13 residues. V shed 2 bases and J shed 0 bases, with 5 bases lying between them. The CDR3 loop is CASSFLDQETQYF. CDR3 coding DNA: TGCGCCAGCAGCTTCCTTGACCAAGAGACCCAGTACTTC.

The chain recombines TRBV10-3 with TRBJ2-7, with a possible D match to TRBD2 (5 bases). Germline CDR1 is ENHRY and CDR2 is SYGVKD. Trimming pared 4 bases from V and 6 bases from J, leaving 7 bases between. The CDR3 covers 11 residues. The CDR3 nucleotides read TGTGCCATCAGTGCGGGGAGCGAGCAGTACTTC. Amino acids: CAISAGSEQYF.

V and J are TRBV27 and TRBJ2-7; D is perhaps TRBD1 (5 bases). The CDR3 has 14 residues. V was shortened by 2 bases and J by 0 bases, with 8 bases between the two germline ends. Germline CDR1 and CDR2: MNHEY and SMNVEV (reference sequence). The CDR3 nucleotides read TGTGCCAGCAGTTTAATAGGGGACTCCTACGAGCAGTACTTC. It encodes CASSLIGDSYEQYF.

The rearrangement links TRBV18 to TRBJ1-1; 9 bases align to TRBD1. This CDR3 has 16 residues. After removal of 2 bases from V and 0 bases from J, the junction contained 4 bases not matched to a gene. CDR1 and CDR2 from the germline V gene are KGHSH and LQKENI. CDR3 nucleotide sequence: TGTGCCAGCTCACCAGCCCGGGACAGGGTGAACACTGAAGCTTTCTTT. Its translation: CASSPARDRVNTEAFF.

This chain joins TRBV19 and TRBJ1-5; TRBD1 aligns across 8 bases. The CDR3 has 14 amino acids. CDR1 is LNHDA, CDR2 SQIVND, per germline (reference sequence). The V segment lost 4 bases and the J segment 7 bases; nucleotides outside the gene matches: 6. CDR3 residues: CASSTGQGRQPQHF. The DNA for the CDR3 is TGTGCCAGTAGTACCGGACAGGGTAGGCAGCCCCAGCATTTT. The full variable domain, its missing parts supplied by reference TRBV19 and TRBJ1-5, is DGGITQSPKYLFRKEGQNVTLSCEQNLNHDAMYWYRQDPGQGLRLIYYSQIVNDFQKGDIAEGYSVSREKKESFPLTVTSAQKNPTAFYLCASSTGQGRQPQHFGDGTRLSIL.

V usage is TRBV19 and J usage is TRBJ2-7; maybe TRBD1 (5 bases). CDR3 size: 14 residues. Looked up from germline, CDR1 is LNHDA and CDR2 is SQIVND (reference sequence). The V end lost 3 bases, the J end lost 0 bases, and 9 bases lay between the germline ends. The DNA of the CDR3 is TGTGCCAGTAGTATCGACAGCCTCTCCTACGAGCAGTACTTC. Amino acids: CASSIDSLSYEQYF.